This TCR beta chain was identified in a study of blood T cells in healthy people across ages. This clonotype appeared a few times. The V gene lost 1 base and the J gene lost 0 bases, with 9 bases spanning the gap. The length of the CDR3 is 16 residues. Primed by a sample-barcoded 5' primer and a J-beta primer mix, a second PCR proceeded for roughly 6 to 12 cycles. In TCRdb, the 5' RACE reads were re-called with MiXCR into one record per CDR3 protein. The repertoire holds fewer than 900,000 distinct CDR3 sequences, with about 34% as singletons. Sequencing input: blood. The V gene is TRBV12-3 or TRBV12-4, the J gene TRBJ2-2; maybe TRBD2 (5 bases). The sequence came from a man between 18 and 29 years old in good health. The DNA of the CDR3 is TGTGCCAGCAGTTTAGACAGAGCGGCGAACACCGGGGAGCTGTTTTTT. It yields the protein CASSLDRAANTGELFF.